This T cell receptor (beta chain) was documented in a study of T cell repertoires in cytomegalovirus infection. Whole-study context: Through public TCR beta signatures, both CMV infection and matching HLA type were indicated.

Study conclusions and caveats: Within the response measured ex vivo, HLA-C-restricted CMV-specific TCR beta clonotypes were dominant. Cumulative frequency (of public TCR beta family members) identified carriers of CMV plus the relevant HLA.

The V and J ends lost 4 bases and 2 bases, in that order; junction bases with no gene match: 7. This CDR3 is 18 amino acids long. Looked up from germline, CDR1 is LNHDA and CDR2 is SQIVND (reference sequence). About this clonotype itself: The antigen is unknown.

Using its own MiXCR run on the reads, TCRdb lists one record per CDR3 protein. The data show more than 200,000 distinct CDR3 sequences, approximately 10% seen once. The sequence derives from a human donor in good health (CMV status not recorded). Some clones in this sample may be carry-over from other donors' samples. Specimen: PBMCs. The J gene is TRBJ2-6, the V gene TRBV19; TRBD1 matches at 11 bases. The CDR3 here is CASSTRTGGNPGANVLTF. CDR3 nucleotide sequence: TGTGCCAGTAGTACCCGGACAGGGGGCAACCCTGGGGCCAACGTCCTGACTTTC.